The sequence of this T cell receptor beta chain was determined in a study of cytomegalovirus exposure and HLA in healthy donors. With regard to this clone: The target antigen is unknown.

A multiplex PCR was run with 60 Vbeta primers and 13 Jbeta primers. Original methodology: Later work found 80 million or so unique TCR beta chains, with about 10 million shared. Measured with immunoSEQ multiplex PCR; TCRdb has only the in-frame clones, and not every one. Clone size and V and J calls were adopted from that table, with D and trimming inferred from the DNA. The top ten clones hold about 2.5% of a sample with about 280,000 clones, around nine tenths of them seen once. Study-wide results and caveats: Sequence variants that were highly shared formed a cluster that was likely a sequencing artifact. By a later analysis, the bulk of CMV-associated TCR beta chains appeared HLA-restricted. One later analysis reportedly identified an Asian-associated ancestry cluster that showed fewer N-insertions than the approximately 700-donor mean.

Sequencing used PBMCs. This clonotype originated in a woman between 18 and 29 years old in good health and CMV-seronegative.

CDR3 sequence reads: CASSLGLGGSKDTEAFF. The CDR3 DNA is TGTGCCAGCAGCTTAGGCCTCGGTGGTAGCAAGGACACTGAAGCTTTCTTT. This rearrangement joins TRBV13 to TRBJ1-1; D not resolved. The V end was cut by 0 bases, the J end by 3 bases, with 17 bases between. Germline CDR1 is PRHDT and CDR2 is FYEKMQ (reference sequence). The CDR3 length is 17 residues.